This entry features one T cell receptor beta chain sequence. Its target is not known. Time point denoted: week 23, last vaccination. Alongside topical imiquimod, each dose of vaccine comprised 300 ug of mutant IDH1 20-mer peptide. This entry comes from a study of a mutant IDH1 vaccine in newly diagnosed glioma. Looked up from germline, CDR1 is SNHLY and CDR2 is FYNNEI. The junction had 3 bases not matched to a gene; V was cut back by 2 bases and J by 2 bases. The CDR3 is 15 amino acids. Overall study findings and caveats: Pseudoprogression apparently tracked independently of changes in top peripheral T cell clonotypes.

Method: immunoSEQ multiplex PCR; TCRdb's copy keeps in-frame clones and lacks some. The profile covers some 28,000 clones, with roughly 80% appearing a single time and about 15% taken by the ten largest. The chain links TRBV2 to TRBJ1-5, with 7 bases that match TRBD1. The sample consisted of PBMCs, taken from a glioma patient whose treatment included an IDH1 peptide vaccine. The TCR comes from a woman younger than 45 with glioma. CDR3 protein: CASSELGQGNQPQHF. In nucleotides, the CDR3 is TGTGCCAGCAGTGAACTCGGACAGGGCAATCAGCCCCAGCATTTT.